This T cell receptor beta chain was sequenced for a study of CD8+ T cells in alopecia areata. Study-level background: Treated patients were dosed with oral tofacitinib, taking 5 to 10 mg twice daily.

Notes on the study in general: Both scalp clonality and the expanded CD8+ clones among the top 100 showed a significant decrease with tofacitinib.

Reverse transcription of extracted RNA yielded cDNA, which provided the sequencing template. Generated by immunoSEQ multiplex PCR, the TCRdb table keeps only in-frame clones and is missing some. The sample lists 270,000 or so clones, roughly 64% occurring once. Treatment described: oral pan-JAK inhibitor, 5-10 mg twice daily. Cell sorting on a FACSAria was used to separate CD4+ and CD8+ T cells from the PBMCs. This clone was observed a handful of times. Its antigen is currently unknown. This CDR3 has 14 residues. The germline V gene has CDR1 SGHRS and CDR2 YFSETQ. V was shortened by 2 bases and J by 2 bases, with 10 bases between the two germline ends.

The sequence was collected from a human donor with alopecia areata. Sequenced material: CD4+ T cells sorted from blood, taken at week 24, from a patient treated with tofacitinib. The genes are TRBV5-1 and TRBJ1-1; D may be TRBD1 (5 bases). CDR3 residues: CASSLGAPNTEAFF. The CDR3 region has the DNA TGCGCCAGCAGCTTAGGGGCTCCTAACACTGAAGCTTTCTTT. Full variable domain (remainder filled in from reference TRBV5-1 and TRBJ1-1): KAGVTQTPRYLIKTRGQQVTLSCSPISGHRSVSWYQQTPGQGLQFLFEYFSETQRNKGNFPGRFSGRQFSNSRSEMNVSTLELGDSALYLCASSLGAPNTEAFFGQGTRLTVV.